This T cell receptor beta chain was sequenced for a study of beta chain features in type 1 diabetes. The authors sorted CD4+ naive, central memory, regulatory and stem cell-like memory cells via CD45RO/CCR7/CD25/CD127/CD95/CD27. To note about this clone: Its specificity is unknown.

The CDR3 totals 15 residues. V gave up 5 bases and J gave up 4 bases; unmatched junction bases: 7. Looked up from germline, CDR1 is SGHNT and CDR2 is YENEEA. TCRB transcripts that were expressed got sequenced, as all of the isolated RNA had been reverse transcribed. Repertoires were generated with immunoSEQ multiplex PCR, while TCRdb's copy carries only in-frame clones and drops some. The sample contains 310,000 or so clones, 9.3% of which appear only once. Study conclusions and caveats: Shortening of TCRB CDR3s, moderate but significant, appeared in all four CD4+ subsets of Type 1 diabetes patients.

The genes are TRBV11-3 and TRBJ2-7, with 11 positions matching TRBD1. The sample was central memory CD4+ T cells from blood. The TCR comes from a man aged 25-40 years with type 1 diabetes. CDR3 DNA sequence: TGTGCCAGCAGCAATACTGGACAGGGGGCGTACGAGCAGTACTTC. Amino acid sequence: CASSNTGQGAYEQYF.